This T cell receptor (beta chain) emerged from a study of blood T cells in healthy people across ages. Primers used in a second PCR of about 6 to 11 cycles were a sample-barcoded 5' primer and a J-beta primer mix. TCRdb analysed the 5' RACE reads with MiXCR anew, one entry per CDR3 protein. The table records about 900,000 distinct CDR3 sequences, about 62% of them present only once. The CDR3 runs to 18 residues. J lost 5 bases, V lost 0 bases, and 12 bases had no gene match. Germline-derived CDR1 and CDR2 are DFQATT and SNEGSKA (reference sequence). The material sequenced was blood. The V call is TRBV20-1, the J call TRBJ2-5; 13 bases fit TRBD2. This TCR derives from a young man in good health. For the CDR3, the DNA is TGCAGTGCTAGAGATCCCCTGACTAGCGGGGGGAGCGGGGAGACCCAGTACTTC. This translates into CSARDPLTSGGSGETQYF.